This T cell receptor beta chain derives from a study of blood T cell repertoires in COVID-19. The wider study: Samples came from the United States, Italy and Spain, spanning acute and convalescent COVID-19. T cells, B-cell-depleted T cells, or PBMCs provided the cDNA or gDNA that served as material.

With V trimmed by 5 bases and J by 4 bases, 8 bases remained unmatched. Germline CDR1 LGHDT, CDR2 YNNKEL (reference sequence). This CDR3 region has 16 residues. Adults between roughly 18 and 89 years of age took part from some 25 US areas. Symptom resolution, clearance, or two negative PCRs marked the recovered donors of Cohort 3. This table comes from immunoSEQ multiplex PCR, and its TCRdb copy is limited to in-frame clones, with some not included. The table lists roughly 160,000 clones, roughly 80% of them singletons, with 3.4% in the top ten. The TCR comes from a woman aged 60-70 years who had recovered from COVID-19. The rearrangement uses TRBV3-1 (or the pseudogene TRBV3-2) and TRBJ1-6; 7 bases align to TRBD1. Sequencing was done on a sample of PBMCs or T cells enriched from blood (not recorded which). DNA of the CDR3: TGTGCCAGCAGCACAACAGGGGCTAATTATAATTCACCCCTCCACTTT. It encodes CASSTTGANYNSPLHF.